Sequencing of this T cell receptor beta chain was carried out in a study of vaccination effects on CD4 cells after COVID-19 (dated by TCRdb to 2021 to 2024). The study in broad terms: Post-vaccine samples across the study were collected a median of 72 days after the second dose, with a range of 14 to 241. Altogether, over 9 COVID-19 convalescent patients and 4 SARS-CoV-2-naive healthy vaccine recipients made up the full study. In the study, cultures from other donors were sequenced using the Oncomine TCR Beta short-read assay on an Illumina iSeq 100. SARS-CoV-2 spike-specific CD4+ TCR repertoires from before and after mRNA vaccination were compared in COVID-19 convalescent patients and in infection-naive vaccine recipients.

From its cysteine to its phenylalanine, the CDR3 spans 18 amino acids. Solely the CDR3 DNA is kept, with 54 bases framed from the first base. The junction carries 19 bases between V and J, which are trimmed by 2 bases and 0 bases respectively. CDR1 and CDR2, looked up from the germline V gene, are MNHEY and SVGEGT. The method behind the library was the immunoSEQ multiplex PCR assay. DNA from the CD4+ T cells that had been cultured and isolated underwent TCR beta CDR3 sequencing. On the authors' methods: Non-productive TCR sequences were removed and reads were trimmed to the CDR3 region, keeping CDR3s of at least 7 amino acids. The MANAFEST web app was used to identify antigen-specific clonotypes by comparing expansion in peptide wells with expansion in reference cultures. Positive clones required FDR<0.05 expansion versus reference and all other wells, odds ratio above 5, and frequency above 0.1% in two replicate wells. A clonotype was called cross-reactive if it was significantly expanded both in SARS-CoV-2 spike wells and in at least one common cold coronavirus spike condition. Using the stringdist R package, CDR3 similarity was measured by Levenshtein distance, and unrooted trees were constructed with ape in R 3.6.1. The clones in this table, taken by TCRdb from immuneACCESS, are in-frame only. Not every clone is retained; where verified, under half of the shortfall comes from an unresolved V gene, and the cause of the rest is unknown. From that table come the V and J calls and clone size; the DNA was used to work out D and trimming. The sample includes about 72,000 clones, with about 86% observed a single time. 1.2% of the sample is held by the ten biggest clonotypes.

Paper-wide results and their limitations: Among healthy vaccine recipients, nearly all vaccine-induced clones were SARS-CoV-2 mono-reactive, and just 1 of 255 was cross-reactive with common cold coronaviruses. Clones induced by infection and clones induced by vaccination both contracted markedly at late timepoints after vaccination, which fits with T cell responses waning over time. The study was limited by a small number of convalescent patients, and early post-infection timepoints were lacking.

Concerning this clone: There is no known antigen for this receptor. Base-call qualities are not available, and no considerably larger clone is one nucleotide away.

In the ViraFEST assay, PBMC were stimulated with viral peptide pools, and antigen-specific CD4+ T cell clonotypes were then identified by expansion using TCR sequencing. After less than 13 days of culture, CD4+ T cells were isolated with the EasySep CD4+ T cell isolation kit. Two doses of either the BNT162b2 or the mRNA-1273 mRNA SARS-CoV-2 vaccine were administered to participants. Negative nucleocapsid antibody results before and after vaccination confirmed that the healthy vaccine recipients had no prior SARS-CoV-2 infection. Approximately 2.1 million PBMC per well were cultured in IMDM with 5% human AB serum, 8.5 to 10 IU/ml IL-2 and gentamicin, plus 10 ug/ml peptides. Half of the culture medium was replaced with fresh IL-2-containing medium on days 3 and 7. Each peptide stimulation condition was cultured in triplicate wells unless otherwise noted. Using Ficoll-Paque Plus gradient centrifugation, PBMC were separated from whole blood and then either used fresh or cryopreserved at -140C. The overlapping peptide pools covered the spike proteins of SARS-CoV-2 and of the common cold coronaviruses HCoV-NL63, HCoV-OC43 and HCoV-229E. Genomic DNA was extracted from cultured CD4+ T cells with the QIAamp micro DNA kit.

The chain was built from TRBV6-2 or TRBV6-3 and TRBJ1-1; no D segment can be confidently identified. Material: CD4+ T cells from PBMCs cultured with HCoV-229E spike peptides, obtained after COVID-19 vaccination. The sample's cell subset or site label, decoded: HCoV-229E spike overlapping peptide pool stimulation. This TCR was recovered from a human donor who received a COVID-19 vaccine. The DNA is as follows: TGTGCCAGCAGTTACCCAACAGCTACTCCGGGCATGAACACTGAAGCTTTCTTT. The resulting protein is CASSYPTATPGMNTEAFF.